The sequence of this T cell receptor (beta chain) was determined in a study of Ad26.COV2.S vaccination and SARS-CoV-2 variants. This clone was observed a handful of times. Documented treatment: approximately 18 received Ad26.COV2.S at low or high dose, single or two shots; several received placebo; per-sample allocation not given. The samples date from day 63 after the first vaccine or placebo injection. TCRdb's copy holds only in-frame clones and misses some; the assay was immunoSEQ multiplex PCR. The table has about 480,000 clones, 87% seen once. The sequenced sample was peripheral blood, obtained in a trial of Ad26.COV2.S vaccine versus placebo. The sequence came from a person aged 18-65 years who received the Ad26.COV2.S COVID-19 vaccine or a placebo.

The DNA for the CDR3 is TGTGCCAGTTGGAACAGGGGGAATGAGCAGTTCTTC. Translation: CASWNRGNEQFF. This chain uses TRBV19 with TRBJ2-1; 8 bases agree with TRBD1. Germline V gene lookup returns CDR1 LNHDA and CDR2 SQIVND (reference sequence). CDR3 length: 12 residues. The J segment lost 7 bases and the V segment lost 8 bases, leaving 4 bases of the junction unmatched. The entire variable domain, with the rest obtained from reference TRBV19 and TRBJ2-1, is as follows: DGGITQSPKYLFRKEGQNVTLSCEQNLNHDAMYWYRQDPGQGLRLIYYSQIVNDFQKGDIAEGYSVSREKKESFPLTVTSAQKNPTAFYLCASWNRGNEQFFGPGTRLTVL.